This record covers a single T cell receptor (beta chain). Clones were read by immunoSEQ multiplex PCR, and TCRdb kept only the in-frame ones, dropping some. Of over 150,000 clones listed, roughly 82% are singletons. These data belong to a study of blood T cell repertoires in COVID-19. Study-wide background: PBMCs, B-cell-depleted T cells, or T cells provided the cDNA or gDNA that made up the material.

Symptom resolution, clearance, or two negative PCRs marked the recovered donors of Cohort 3. CDR3 size: 17 residues. In germline, CDR1 is LGHNA, CDR2 YSLEER. Deletions cut 4 bases from V and 0 bases from J, with 15 bases between. The chain employs TRBV4-3 and TRBJ1-4, with D possibly matching TRBD1 (6 bases). The TCR sequence derives from a man aged 35 to 55 who had recovered from COVID-19. Sequences were obtained from PBMCs or T cells enriched from blood (not recorded which). The CDR3 loop reads CASSPGRDTATNEKLFF. In nucleotides, the CDR3 is TGCGCCAGCAGCCCAGGCCGGGACACAGCAACTAATGAAAAACTGTTTTTT.